This T cell receptor beta chain was captured in a study of T cells in Graves' hyperthyroidism and ophthalmopathy. Looked up from germline, CDR1 is MNHNS and CDR2 is SASEGT. This CDR3 is built from 13 residues. V lost 5 bases and J 6 bases, leaving 13 bases between the germline ends. TCR beta CDR3 regions were amplified from RNA transcripts. First-round RT-PCR of the TCR CDR3 relied on the HTBI primer set. TCRdb recomputed calls from the multiplex PCR reads with MiXCR, one row per CDR3 protein. This sample has 490,000 or so distinct CDR3 sequences; about 16% occur once, and the top ten carry 29%. An approximately 10 ml volume of fresh peripheral blood provided the PBMCs. Study-wide points: A model of 13 V-J pairs discriminated ophthalmopathy from stable hyperthyroidism.

This clonotype was detected a few times. Its target is unknown. The chain joins TRBV6-1 to TRBJ1-1; D may be TRBD1 (5 bases). This TCR was sampled from a young woman with Graves' ophthalmopathy. Specimen: blood. The CDR3 sequence: CASSPGRGAEAFF. The DNA for the CDR3 is TGTGCCAGCAGTCCAGGGAGAGGAGCTGAAGCTTTCTTT.